This TCR beta chain derives from a study of early T cells in non-severe SARS-CoV-2 infection. TCRdb called the 5' RACE reads again in MiXCR, with one record for every CDR3 protein. The profile covers about 61,000 distinct CDR3 sequences, with 10% to 12% appearing a single time and 1.7% taken by the ten largest. Germline loops: CDR1 SQVTM, CDR2 ANQGSEA. This CDR3 region has 14 residues. V lost 2 bases to trimming and J lost 6 bases, with 14 bases between them. Study results and limitations: A preference for anti-spike CD8 responses marked VDJdb matching, which missed private and CD4 specificities.

This clonotype was observed a handful of times. Its antigen is undetermined. The J gene is TRBJ2-4, the V gene TRBV29-1, with D possibly TRBD1 on 5 matching bases. The origin of this receptor is an adult who was a healthcare worker with PCR-confirmed SARS-CoV-2 infection or an uninfected control (not recorded which). Sequencing used whole blood. CDR3 nucleotides: TGCAGCGTTGAAAAAGGGGCAGTTGGAAACATTCAGTACTTC. This codes for CSVEKGAVGNIQYF.